These 5 T cell receptor beta chains came from one sample sequenced in a study of blood T cell repertoires in COVID-19. Only in-frame clones appear in the TCRdb table, and some are missing; sequencing was by immunoSEQ multiplex PCR. The sample holds about 160,000 clones, 65% to 85% seen once. The sequencing input was peripheral blood. Receptor source: a woman of 80 years or more with active or convalescent COVID-19.

V gene TRBV29-1 combines with J gene TRBJ1-2; no reliable D call. The CDR3 has 14 amino acids. The germline gives CDR1 SQVTM, CDR2 ANQGSEA. The V gene lost 3 bases and the J gene lost 1 base, with 12 bases spanning the gap. CDR3 loop: CSVDMVGRNYGYTF. For the CDR3, the DNA is TGCAGCGTTGATATGGTTGGGCGTAACTATGGCTACACCTTC.

A single count supports this clone. The chain is built from TRBV27 and TRBJ2-1; a possible D gene is TRBD1 (6 bases). The germline V gene encodes CDR1 MNHEY and CDR2 SMNVEV (reference sequence). This CDR3 region has 14 residues. V lost 6 bases to trimming and J lost 7 bases, with 16 bases between them. CDR3 in DNA: TGTGCCAGCAGAACTGGACAGAACGTGAATGAGCAGTTCTTC. This encodes CASRTGQNVNEQFF.

The J gene is TRBJ1-5, the V gene TRBV18; D not resolved. V lost 6 bases, J lost 10 bases, and 10 bases lay in between. This CDR3 contains 11 residues. Germline CDR1 and CDR2: KGHSH and LQKENI. CDR3 sequence reads: CASSLIAPQHF. CDR3 sequence (DNA): TGTGCCAGCTCTTTAATAGCCCCCCAGCATTTT.

This CDR3 is CAPSRGGTNEKLFF. In nucleotides, the CDR3 is TGTGCCCCATCGAGGGGAGGGACTAATGAAAAACTGTTTTTT. The chain joins TRBV5-8 to TRBJ1-4; tentative D call: TRBD1 (5 bases). The CDR3 has 14 residues. V gave up 10 bases and J gave up 2 bases, with 15 bases separating them. Germline CDR1 and CDR2: SGHTS and YDEGEE.

In DNA, the CDR3 is TGTGCCAGCAATACGGGGGGGGACACCACCTACGAGCAGTACTTC. Translation gives CASNTGGDTTYEQYF. The chain has TRBV21-1 and TRBJ2-7; the table's D call of TRBD2 was not tested on the DNA. TRBV21-1 is marked as a pseudogene. The CDR3 consists of 15 residues.